Below are 28 T cell receptor beta chains sequenced from a single sample in a study of control samples from healthy donors and cancer patients. The protocol was immunoSEQ multiplex PCR, while the TCRdb copy is restricted to in-frame clones and leaves out a portion. The sample consists of 150,000 to 160,000 clones, 85% to 95% of them appearing once. The sequencing sample was made of blood. These TCRs come from a man aged 35-49 years in good health.

On this clone itself: Other DNA variants within this sample encode the same CDR3. The gene calls are TRBV19 and TRBJ2-7, with 9 bases fitting TRBD1. The CDR3 runs 14 residues. The V gene end was trimmed by 1 base and the J gene end by 2 bases; junction bases not matched to a gene: 0. In germline, CDR1 is LNHDA, CDR2 SQIVND (reference sequence). CDR3: CASSIGTGAYEQYF. The CDR3, as DNA: TGTGCCAGTAGTATAGGGACAGGGGCCTACGAGCAGTACTTC.

The chain uses TRBV7-9 and TRBJ1-1; D gene ambiguous. The germline gives CDR1 SEHNR, CDR2 FQNEAQ (reference sequence). The CDR3 totals 14 residues. V was pared by 5 bases and J by 3 bases, with 13 bases between. The CDR3 sequence: CASSAQNLYTEAFF. CDR3 DNA: TGTGCCAGCAGCGCACAGAATCTGTACACTGAAGCTTTCTTT.

The chain links TRBV5-1 to TRBJ1-2; TRBD1 agrees at 8 bases. Germline CDR1 SGHRS, CDR2 YFSETQ. V lost 4 bases, J lost 8 bases, and 10 bases stayed unmatched. The CDR3 totals 14 residues. The DNA of the CDR3 is TGCGCCAGCAGCGCCTCAGGGGGCGCGGAAGGCTACACCTTC. Amino acid sequence: CASSASGGAEGYTF.

The genes are TRBV19 and TRBJ1-6, with TRBD1 identical over 8 bases. The V and J ends lost 5 bases and 3 bases, in that order; junction bases with no gene match: 3. CDR1 LNHDA and CDR2 SQIVND come from the germline V gene (reference sequence). CDR3 size: 15 residues. The CDR3 DNA reads TGTGCCAGTAGTTATGACAGGGGCTATAATTCACCCCTCCACTTT. Residues: CASSYDRGYNSPLHF.

The rearrangement joins TRBV7-8 to TRBJ2-1, with 9 bases lining up with TRBD2. CDR3 length: 16 amino acids. CDR1 SGHVS and CDR2 FQNEAQ come from the germline V gene. Losses at the gene ends were 3 bases for V and 4 bases for J; bases not matched to a gene: 7. CDR3 sequence reads: CASSLSGLAIYNEQFF. Written as DNA, the CDR3 is TGTGCCAGCAGCTTGTCGGGACTAGCCATATACAATGAGCAGTTCTTC.

This sequence joins TRBV29-1 and TRBJ1-1; D uncertain. CDR1 is SQVTM and CDR2 is ANQGSEA in the germline V gene. The V and J ends lost 5 bases and 4 bases respectively, with 20 bases between them. The CDR3 has 15 amino acids. This chain's CDR3 is CSVFPARKGSTEAFF. In DNA form, the CDR3 reads TGCAGCGTTTTCCCCGCCCGGAAGGGAAGCACTGAAGCTTTCTTT. Together with reference TRBV29-1 and TRBJ1-1, the CDR3 gives the full variable domain: SAVISQKPSRDICQRGTSLTIQCQVDSQVTMMFWYRQQPGQSLTLIATANQGSEATYESGFVIDKFPISRPNLTFSTLTVSNMSPEDSSIYLCSVFPARKGSTEAFFGQGTRLTVV.

This sequence joins TRBV4-1 and TRBJ1-2; the match to TRBD1 covers 9 bases. The CDR3 spans 15 residues. Germline assignment: CDR1 MGHRA and CDR2 YSYEKL. V shed 1 base and J 2 bases; nucleotides not matched to a gene: 2. The CDR3 nucleotides are TGCGCCAGCAGCCAAGTAGGGACAGGGAACTATGGCTACACCTTC. Its translation is CASSQVGTGNYGYTF.

This sequence joins TRBV5-6 and TRBJ1-3; D is perhaps TRBD1 (5 bases). The CDR3 totals 15 residues. The germline V and J ends were trimmed by 2 bases and 7 bases, with 16 bases remaining between them. The germline CDR1 and CDR2 sequences are SGHDT and YYEEEE. The CDR3 spells CASSFGAGSGNTIYF. In nucleotides, the CDR3 is TGTGCCAGCAGCTTTGGGGCAGGCTCGGGGAACACCATATATTTT.

The chain combines TRBV6-2 or TRBV6-3 with TRBJ1-1, with D unclear. Germline V gives CDR1 MNHEY, CDR2 SVGEGT. The V end lost 5 bases, the J end lost 1 base, and 8 bases lay between the germline ends. CDR3 length: 13 residues. The CDR3 DNA reads as TGTGCCAGCAGTACCTCGGGGAACACTGAAGCTTTCTTT. Translating gives CASSTSGNTEAFF.

This clone was seen only once. This chain links TRBV19 with TRBJ2-1, with 10 bases fitting TRBD2. This CDR3 comprises 15 residues. V was clipped by 3 bases and J by 9 bases; unmatched bases: 8. Germline CDR1 and CDR2: LNHDA and SQIVND (reference sequence). The CDR3 DNA is TGTGCCAGTAGTATGATAGCGGGGGGATTAGTTGAGCAGTTCTTC. Translation gives CASSMIAGGLVEQFF.

The chain links TRBV7-9 to TRBJ2-2; no firm D call. The CDR3 sequence is 15 residues long. Germline assignment: CDR1 SEHNR and CDR2 FQNEAQ (reference sequence). V dropped 6 bases and J dropped 1 base, with 12 bases sitting between them. CDR3 nucleotides: TGTGCCAGCAGGGAAACCGGGCTGAACACCGGGGAGCTGTTTTTT. This codes for CASRETGLNTGELFF.

This clone appeared once. This chain joins TRBV6-6 and TRBJ1-4; D is ambiguous. V lost 0 bases to trimming and J lost 8 bases, with 10 bases between them. CDR3 length equals 14 residues. Looked up from germline, CDR1 is MNHNY and CDR2 is SVGAGI (reference sequence). CDR3 protein: CASSYSGSQEKLFF. The DNA for the CDR3 is TGTGCCAGCAGTTACTCCGGCAGCCAAGAAAAACTGTTTTTT.

CDR3 sequence: CSASNLGGATEAFF. In nucleotides, the CDR3 is TGCAGTGCTAGTAATCTCGGGGGAGCCACTGAAGCTTTCTTT. The rearrangement uses TRBV20-1 and TRBJ1-1, with a weak D call TRBD1 (5 bases). The CDR3 is 14 residues long. V shed 3 bases and J shed 4 bases, with 15 bases lying between them. Germline CDR1 reads DFQATT; CDR2 reads SNEGSKA (reference sequence).

Only one count was recorded for this clone. The chain carries TRBV19 and TRBJ2-7, with 8 positions matching TRBD1. Germline V gives CDR1 LNHDA, CDR2 SQIVND (reference sequence). With V trimmed by 5 bases and J by 1 base, 10 bases remained unmatched. The CDR3 contains 16 residues. In nucleotides, the CDR3 is TGTGCCAGTAGTGGGTCGGGACAGGCGGTGTCCTACGAGCAGTACTTC. Its translation: CASSGSGQAVSYEQYF.

The chain couples TRBV2 to TRBJ1-2, with no clear D. The CDR3 sequence is 13 residues long. V lost 7 bases and J 3 bases, leaving 12 bases between the germline ends. Germline V gives CDR1 SNHLY, CDR2 FYNNEI. Written as DNA, the CDR3 is TGTGCCAGCAAGTTAACAGAGGACTATGGCTACACCTTC. Its translation is CASKLTEDYGYTF.

The rearrangement joins TRBV9 to TRBJ2-3; no clear D gene. Germline V CDR1 and CDR2: SGDLS, YYNGEE. V lost 3 bases and J lost 2, with 1 base in between. This CDR3 comprises 11 residues. CDR3 protein: CASSDTDTQYF. The DNA of the CDR3 is TGTGCCAGCAGCGACACAGATACGCAGTATTTT.

The chain links TRBV24-1 to TRBJ2-7, with 8 positions matching TRBD1. The CDR3 is 18 residues long. With 5 bases clipped from V and 0 bases from J, the junction kept 14 bases outside the gene matches. CDR1 is KGHDR, CDR2 SFDVKD, per germline. The CDR3 region is CATSGWDRSPPSSYEQYF. The CDR3, as DNA: TGTGCCACCAGTGGTTGGGACAGGAGTCCCCCAAGCTCCTACGAGCAGTACTTC.

J is TRBJ2-3 and V is TRBV5-6; TRBD2 aligns across 15 bases. V shed 4 bases and J 5 bases; nucleotides not matched to a gene: 5. This CDR3 has 16 residues. Germline V gives CDR1 SGHDT, CDR2 YYEEEE. The CDR3 sequence is CASSRTSGGAEDTQYF. CDR3 sequence (DNA): TGTGCCAGCAGCCGGACTAGCGGGGGGGCCGAAGATACGCAGTATTTT.

The chain couples TRBV3-1 (or the pseudogene TRBV3-2) to TRBJ2-7; D perhaps matches TRBD1 (5 bases). V was pared by 3 bases and J by 5 bases, with 11 bases between. Germline CDR1 reads LGHDT; CDR2 reads YNNKEL (reference sequence). The CDR3 runs to 13 residues. This chain's CDR3 is CASSHPSGNEQYF. In DNA, the CDR3 is TGTGCCAGCAGCCACCCCTCAGGGAACGAGCAGTACTTC.

This clone was detected once. The V and J genes are TRBV3-1 (or the pseudogene TRBV3-2) and TRBJ1-3, with D possibly being TRBD1 (6 bases). The V gene's germline CDR1 is LGHDT and CDR2 YNNKEL (reference sequence). V was trimmed by 4 bases and J by 0 bases, leaving 13 bases between them. CDR3 length equals 16 residues. In DNA form, the CDR3 reads TGTGCCAGCAGCCCCAATGACAGGCGCTCTGGAAACACCATATATTTT. This sequence encodes CASSPNDRRSGNTIYF.

In this sample, this clone turned up once. The chain employs TRBV6-5 and TRBJ2-7; D is uncertain. The germline V and J ends were trimmed by 6 bases and 5 bases, with 11 bases remaining between them. The CDR3 loop spans 12 amino acids. Germline V CDR1 and CDR2: MNHEY, SVGAGI. This CDR3 is CASSRTWDEQYF. DNA for the CDR3: TGTGCCAGCAGCCGAACCTGGGACGAGCAGTACTTC.

The chain combines TRBV2 with TRBJ2-7, with 7 positions matching TRBD2. With 3 bases clipped from V and 3 bases from J, the junction kept 5 bases outside the gene matches. This CDR3 region has 14 residues. Germline-derived CDR1 and CDR2 are SNHLY and FYNNEI. CDR3 protein: CASSDLGEGYEQYF. The CDR3, as DNA: TGTGCCAGCAGTGACTTGGGGGAGGGCTACGAGCAGTACTTC.

The genes are TRBV7-9 and TRBJ1-2, with D maybe TRBD1 (6 bases). From germline, CDR1 is SEHNR and CDR2 FQNEAQ (reference sequence). V lost 5 bases and J lost 3, with 10 bases in between. This CDR3 contains 13 residues. In DNA, the CDR3 is TGTGCCAGCAGCCCCACAGGGTACTATGGCTACACCTTC. This gives the protein CASSPTGYYGYTF. The full variable domain, its missing parts supplied by reference TRBV7-9 and TRBJ1-2, is DTGVSQNPRHKITKRGQNVTFRCDPISEHNRLYWYRQTLGQGPEFLTYFQNEAQLEKSRLLSDRFSAERPKGSFSTLEIQRTEQGDSAMYLCASSPTGYYGYTFGSGTRLTVV.

This clone was counted once. The chain employs TRBV28 and TRBJ1-5; unclear D gene. Germline V gene lookup returns CDR1 MDHEN and CDR2 SYDVKM. V was cut by 3 bases and J by 4 bases, with 13 bases left in between. This CDR3 has 15 residues. The CDR3 spells CASSLESVWNQPQHF. The CDR3 DNA reads TGTGCCAGCAGTTTGGAGTCAGTGTGGAATCAGCCCCAGCATTTT. Filled out from reference TRBV28 and TRBJ1-5, the complete variable domain reads DVKVTQSSRYLVKRTGEKVFLECVQDMDHENMFWYRQDPGLGLRLIYFSYDVKMKEKGDIPEGYSVSREKKERFSLILESASTNQTSMYLCASSLESVWNQPQHFGDGTRLSIL.

The chain joins TRBV5-1 to TRBJ2-7; 11 bases are shared with TRBD1. Trimming removed 3 bases from V and 4 bases from J; junction bases left unmatched: 6. Germline V lookup: CDR1 SGHRS, CDR2 YFSETQ. This CDR3 has 15 amino acids. For the CDR3, the DNA is TGCGCCAGCAGCTGGGGAGGGACAGGGGGGTACGAGCAGTACTTC. This sequence encodes CASSWGGTGGYEQYF.

The gene calls are TRBV3-1 (or the pseudogene TRBV3-2) and TRBJ1-3; D possibly corresponds to TRBD1 (5 bases). The CDR3 has 15 residues. The germline V and J ends were trimmed by 1 base and 4 bases, with 11 bases remaining between them. The germline V gene has CDR1 LGHDT and CDR2 YNNKEL (reference sequence). CDR3 DNA: TGTGCCAGCAGCCAAGGATGGGGGGGAGGAAACACCATATATTTT. It translates to CASSQGWGGGNTIYF.

V is TRBV10-3 and J is TRBJ2-5; 9 nucleotides line up with TRBD1. Germline values: CDR1 ENHRY, CDR2 SYGVKD. Losses at the gene ends were 0 bases for V and 4 bases for J; bases not matched to a gene: 15. This CDR3 region has 19 residues. The DNA for the CDR3 is TGTGCCATCAGTGAGTCGTTAGGACAGGGGACGATCGGTGGAGAGACCCAGTACTTC. The encoded protein is CAISESLGQGTIGGETQYF.

The V gene is TRBV28, the J gene TRBJ1-5; D possibly corresponds to TRBD1 (6 bases). There are 16 residues in the CDR3. V dropped 7 bases and J dropped 2 bases, with 18 bases sitting between them. Germline V gene sequence: CDR1 MDHEN, CDR2 SYDVKM. CDR3 in amino acids: CASNPWGAGGNQPQHF. The CDR3 DNA is TGTGCCAGCAATCCCTGGGGGGCGGGGGGCAATCAGCCCCAGCATTTT.